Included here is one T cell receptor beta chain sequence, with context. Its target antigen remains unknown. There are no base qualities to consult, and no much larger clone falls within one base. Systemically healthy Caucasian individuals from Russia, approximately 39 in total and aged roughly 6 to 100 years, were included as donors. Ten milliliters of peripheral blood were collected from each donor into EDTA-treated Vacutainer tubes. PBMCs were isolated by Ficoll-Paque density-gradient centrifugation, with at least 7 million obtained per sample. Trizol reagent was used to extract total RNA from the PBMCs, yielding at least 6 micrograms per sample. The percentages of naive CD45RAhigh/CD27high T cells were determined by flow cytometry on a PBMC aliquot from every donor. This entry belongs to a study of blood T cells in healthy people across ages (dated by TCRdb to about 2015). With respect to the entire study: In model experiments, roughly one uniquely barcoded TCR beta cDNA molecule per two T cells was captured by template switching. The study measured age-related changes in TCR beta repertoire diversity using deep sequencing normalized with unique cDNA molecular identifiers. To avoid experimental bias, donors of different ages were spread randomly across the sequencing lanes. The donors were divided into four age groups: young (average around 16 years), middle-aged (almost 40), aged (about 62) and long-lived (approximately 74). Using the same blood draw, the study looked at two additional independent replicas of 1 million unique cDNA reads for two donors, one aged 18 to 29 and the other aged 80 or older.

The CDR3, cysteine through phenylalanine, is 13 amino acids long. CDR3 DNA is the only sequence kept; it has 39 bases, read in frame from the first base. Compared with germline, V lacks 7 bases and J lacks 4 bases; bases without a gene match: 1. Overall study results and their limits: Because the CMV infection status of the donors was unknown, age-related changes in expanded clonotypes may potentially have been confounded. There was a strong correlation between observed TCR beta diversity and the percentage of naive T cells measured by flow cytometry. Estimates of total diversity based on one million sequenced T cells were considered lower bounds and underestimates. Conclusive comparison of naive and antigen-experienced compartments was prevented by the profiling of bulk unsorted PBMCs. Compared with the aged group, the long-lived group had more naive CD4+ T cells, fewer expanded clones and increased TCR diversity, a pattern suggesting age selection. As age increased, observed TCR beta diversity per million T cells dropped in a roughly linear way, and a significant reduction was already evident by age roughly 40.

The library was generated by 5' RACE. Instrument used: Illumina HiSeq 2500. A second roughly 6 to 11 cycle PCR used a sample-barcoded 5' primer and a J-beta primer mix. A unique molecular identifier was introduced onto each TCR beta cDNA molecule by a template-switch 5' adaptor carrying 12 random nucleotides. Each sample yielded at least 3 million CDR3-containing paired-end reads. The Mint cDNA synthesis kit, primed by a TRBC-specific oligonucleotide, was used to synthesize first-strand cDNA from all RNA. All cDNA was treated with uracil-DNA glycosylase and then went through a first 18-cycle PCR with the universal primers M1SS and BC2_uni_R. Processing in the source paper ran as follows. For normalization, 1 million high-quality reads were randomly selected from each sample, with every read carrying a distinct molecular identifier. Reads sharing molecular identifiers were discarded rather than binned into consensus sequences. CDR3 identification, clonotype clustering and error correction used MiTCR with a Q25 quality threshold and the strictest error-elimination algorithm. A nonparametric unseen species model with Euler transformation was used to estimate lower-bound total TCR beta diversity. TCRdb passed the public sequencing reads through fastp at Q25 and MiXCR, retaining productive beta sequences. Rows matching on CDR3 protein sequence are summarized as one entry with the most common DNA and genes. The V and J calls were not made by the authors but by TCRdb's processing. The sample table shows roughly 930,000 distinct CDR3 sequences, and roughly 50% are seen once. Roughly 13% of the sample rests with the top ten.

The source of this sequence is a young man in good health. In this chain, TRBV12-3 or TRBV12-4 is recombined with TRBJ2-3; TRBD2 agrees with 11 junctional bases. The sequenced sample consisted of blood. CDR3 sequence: CASTSGGPDTQYF. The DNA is TGTGCCAGCACTAGCGGGGGGCCAGATACGCAGTATTTT.